A single sample is the source of the 17 T cell receptor beta chains below, sequenced in a study of PD-1 blockade in classical Hodgkin lymphoma. Described time point: cycle 4 day 1 (C4D1), after 6 weeks of nivolumab. In every patient, relapse followed autologous stem cell transplantation, while exposure to brentuximab vedotin differed. Only in-frame clones appear in the TCRdb table, and some are missing; sequencing was by immunoSEQ multiplex PCR. The sample comprises under 130,000 clones, around 90% of which are singletons, and under 20% rests with the top ten. Sequenced material: peripheral blood mononuclear cells (PBMCs), taken before the fourth cycle of nivolumab. These receptors were obtained from a human donor with classical Hodgkin lymphoma.

This rearrangement joins TRBV6-1 to TRBJ1-5; D not certain. The V gene's germline CDR1 is MNHNS and CDR2 SASEGT. The CDR3 is made up of 15 amino acids. V lost 1 base, J lost 2 bases, and 9 bases lay in between. The CDR3 DNA reads as TGTGCCAGCAGTGAAGATCGGCAGGGCAATCAGCCCCAGCATTTT. The encoded protein is CASSEDRQGNQPQHF.

V is TRBV19 and J is TRBJ2-1; 7 nucleotides agree with TRBD2. V shed 0 bases and J 2 bases; nucleotides not matched to a gene: 4. The CDR3 spans 16 residues. Germline lookup yields CDR1 LNHDA and CDR2 SQIVND (reference sequence). The CDR3: CASSIDSLAAYNEQFF. The CDR3 DNA is TGTGCCAGTAGTATAGATAGCCTAGCGGCCTACAATGAGCAGTTCTTC.

The chain carries TRBV27 and TRBJ1-5; no definite D call. The CDR3 length is 14 residues. The germline gives CDR1 MNHEY, CDR2 SMNVEV (reference sequence). The V gene lost 1 base and the J gene lost 7 bases, with 11 bases spanning the gap. The CDR3 protein is CASSLYRGEQPQHF. In DNA form, the CDR3 reads TGTGCCAGCAGTTTATATCGGGGTGAGCAGCCCCAGCATTTT.

The genes are TRBV21-1 and TRBJ1-1. TRBV21-1 is flagged as a pseudogene. CDR3 size: 14 residues. The CDR3 DNA sequence: TGTGCCAGCAGGTACCCCCCCGGGGCCACTGAAGCTTTCTTT. Protein: CASRYPPGATEAFF.

This clone was recorded once. The chain has TRBV4-3 and TRBJ2-3; D remains ambiguous. Per germline, CDR1 LGHNA and CDR2 YSLEER. Trimming pared 1 base from V and 0 bases from J, leaving 5 bases between. CDR3 length: 14 amino acids. The CDR3 DNA reads as TGCGCCAGCAGCCAAGGAACTAGCACAGATACGCAGTATTTT. As protein: CASSQGTSTDTQYF.

The chain has TRBV4-3 and TRBJ2-3, with 8 bases lining up with TRBD2. In germline, CDR1 is LGHNA, CDR2 YSLEER. The CDR3 sequence is 18 residues long. Trimming took 0 bases from V and 6 from J; bases not matched to a gene: 14. The chain's CDR3 is CASSQDPVLGGRSDTQYF. Written as DNA, the CDR3 is TGCGCCAGCAGCCAAGATCCGGTGTTGGGCGGGAGGTCGGATACGCAGTATTTT.

J is TRBJ1-5 and V is TRBV2; TRBD1 matches 9 bases. The CDR3 totals 15 residues. The germline V gene encodes CDR1 SNHLY and CDR2 FYNNEI. Trimming removed 7 bases from V and 5 bases from J; junction bases left unmatched: 9. The CDR3 DNA reads TGTGCCAGCACGGGGGGCGACAGGGGGTATCAGCCCCAGCATTTT. It codes for CASTGGDRGYQPQHF.

V and J are TRBV6-5 and TRBJ1-2, with D hard to call. This CDR3 is 13 amino acids long. The germline CDR1 and CDR2 sequences are MNHEY and SVGAGI. V shed 5 bases and J shed 8 bases, with 15 bases lying between them. CDR3 region: CASSAGRPSGYTF. DNA of the CDR3: TGTGCCAGCAGTGCCGGGCGGCCCTCCGGCTACACCTTC.

This clone has a single count. The gene calls are TRBV6-5 and TRBJ1-1; no definite D call. CDR1 and CDR2 (germline): MNHEY, SVGAGI. The CDR3 contains 13 residues. Trimming left V 6 bases short and J 3 bases short, with 11 bases between. CDR3 coding DNA: TGTGCCAGCAGCTACGAGAGTTACACTGAAGCTTTCTTT. It specifies CASSYESYTEAFF.

The chain carries TRBV4-1 and TRBJ2-7; 7 bases line up with TRBD1. Germline assignment: CDR1 MGHRA and CDR2 YSYEKL. V shed 1 base and J 2 bases; nucleotides not matched to a gene: 2. The length of the CDR3 is 14 residues. CDR3 residues: CASSQGQGTYEQYF. CDR3 coding DNA: TGCGCCAGCAGCCAAGGACAGGGAACCTACGAGCAGTACTTC.

This rearrangement joins TRBV10-1 to TRBJ2-1, with 7 nucleotides matching TRBD2. Losses at the gene ends were 9 bases for V and 3 bases for J; bases not matched to a gene: 5. Germline V gene lookup returns CDR1 WNHNN and CDR2 SYGVQD (reference sequence). The CDR3 is 13 residues long. Written as DNA, the CDR3 is TGCGCCAGTGCCGGGACTAACTACAATGAGCAGTTCTTC. Translation gives CASAGTNYNEQFF.

V and J are TRBV27 and TRBJ2-7; 11 bases line up with TRBD2. The CDR3 is made up of 14 amino acids. The germline CDR1 and CDR2 sequences are MNHEY and SMNVEV (reference sequence). Unmatched junction bases numbered 1, after V lost 6 bases and J lost 0 bases. The CDR3 here is CASRGLADSYEQYF. In nucleotides, the CDR3 is TGTGCCAGCAGGGGACTAGCGGACTCCTACGAGCAGTACTTC.

This chain links TRBV11-2 with TRBJ2-7; 7 nucleotides align to TRBD1. The CDR3 extends over 14 amino acids. Germline values: CDR1 SGHAT, CDR2 FQNNGV. After removal of 5 bases from V and 3 bases from J, the junction contained 7 bases not matched to a gene. Here the CDR3 DNA reads TGTGCCAGCAGCGGCAGGGGGATAGACTACGAGCAGTACTTC. Translated: CASSGRGIDYEQYF.

The chain employs TRBV14 and TRBJ2-7; 8 bases are shared with TRBD1. Germline trimming cut 4 bases from V and 2 bases from J; bases unmatched to any gene: 1. Germline V gene lookup returns CDR1 SGHDN and CDR2 FVKESK. CDR3 length: 13 amino acids. The CDR3 spells CASSPTGAYEQYF. DNA of the CDR3: TGTGCCAGCAGCCCGACAGGGGCCTACGAGCAGTACTTC.

The CDR3 DNA reads TGTGCCAGCAGTTTCACGTGGGTTAGTCAGAGCGATCGCTACACCTTC. This codes for CASSFTWVSQSDRYTF. This chain uses TRBV6-5 with TRBJ1-2; D unresolved. Germline V lookup: CDR1 MNHEY, CDR2 SVGAGI. CDR3 length equals 16 residues. The V end lost 4 bases, the J end lost 9 bases, and 24 bases lay between the germline ends.

Note on this clone: A read error is likely here: a far larger clone is one base away. This sample also contains other DNA sequences that code for the same CDR3. V and J are TRBV5-1 and TRBJ1-1; D call uncertain. V shed 0 bases and J shed 8 bases, with 8 bases lying between them. Germline CDR1 reads SGHRS; CDR2 reads YFSETQ. The CDR3 consists of 12 residues. Written as DNA, the CDR3 is TGCGCCAGCAGCTTGGTAGGGATGGAAGCTTTCTTT. Encoded protein: CASSLVGMEAFF.

The genes are TRBV27 and TRBJ1-2, with TRBD1 matching 8 bases. The CDR3 has 11 amino acids. Germline CDR1 and CDR2: MNHEY and SMNVEV (reference sequence). The V and J ends lost 8 bases and 14 bases, in that order; junction bases with no gene match: 10. This CDR3 reads CASANRGNWTF. For the CDR3, the DNA is TGTGCCAGCGCCAACAGGGGGAATTGGACCTTC.